This record concerns one TCR beta chain sequence. Its antigen remains unidentified. Qualities for individual bases were not recorded, and no much larger clone is one base off. Looking up the germline V gene (reference sequence) yields CDR1 LNHNV and CDR2 YYDKDF. V is cut back by 1 base and J by 14 bases, with 0 bases in the junction unmatched. Including the terminal cysteine and phenylalanine, the CDR3 comprises 13 residues. Here the CDR3 DNA is all that survives: 39 bases in frame from base 1. These data are taken from a study of radiation and T cells in renal cell carcinoma (dated by TCRdb to 2018 to 2021). As for the study more broadly: The samples were obtained from a clinical trial, where primary renal cell carcinomas were treated with 15 Gy stereotactic body radiation therapy and then removed by nephrectomy 4 weeks afterward. A total of under 60 samples underwent TCR beta sequencing, made up of 25 or so tumors and about 27 peripheral blood samples. Across all 50 or so samples, under 5,000,000 unique CDR3 nucleotide sequences, encoding about 3,000,000 unique CDR3 amino acid sequences, were identified.

The immunoSEQ kit was used, according to the manufacturer's recommendations, to generate TCR beta libraries from genomic DNA. Library preparation used a first multiplex PCR with proprietary primers, then a second PCR adding unique barcodes, with bead cleanups after each round. A positive control reaction and a negative control reaction, both provided in the kit, were run with every batch of samples. The final libraries were assessed on an Agilent 4200 TapeStation D1000 ScreenTape, pooled by volume, and quantified by qPCR. Sequencing was performed on an Illumina NextSeq500 using a MidOutput 150-cycle cartridge, with 156 Read1 cycles, 15 Index1 cycles, and the kit custom primers. The pooled library was loaded at approximately 0.98 pM with 20% PhiX control spiked in. Per the source publication's procedure: The vendor-processed data were analyzed in R, and a clonotype was defined as all T cells that share the same CDR3 nucleotide sequence. For clone abundance analyses, frequencies were normalized to the 10,000 most abundant clones per sample. Public T cell clones, which averaged fewer than five per sample, were removed prior to analysis. An abundance difference of at least 32-fold between compartments was the criterion for calling clonotypes tumor-enriched or baseline blood-enriched. Clonotypes expanded or contracted between blood time points were identified with a beta-binomial differential abundance model. Similarity between tumor and blood repertoires was quantified using the Baroni-Urbani and Buser coefficient, and groups were compared with two-tailed Wilcoxon tests in R. TCRdb carries this immuneACCESS record with in-frame sequences only. Its versions omit some clonotypes, under half of them owing to an unresolved V gene in the studies checked, with the rest unexplained. The DNA was the basis for D and trimming; V, J and clone size are from that table. For this sample the table gives approximately 100,000 clones, of which around nine tenths were detected only once. The ten biggest clones cover roughly 8% of the sample.

Results and caveats for the whole study, not just this receptor: In blood, the top tumor clonotypes increased between baseline and 2 weeks post-radiation and then shrank by 4 weeks, which suggests that tumor-resident clones expanded only transiently. The single-armed trial design could not address effects of radiation dose or scheduling on the TCR repertoire. Changes in the blood repertoire were not tracked past 4 weeks after treatment. Because pretreatment tumor biopsies were not available, the study could not determine whether clonotypes were already present within the tumor at baseline.

Read against the paper, the sample's time point label means: baseline pretreatment blood. The sample's treatment or condition label, in plain terms: 15 Gy SBRT to primary tumor, nephrectomy 4 weeks later. Serial peripheral blood from radiation-treated patients was sampled at baseline, 2 weeks and 4 weeks after SBRT to track tumor-enriched clonotypes. Renal cell carcinoma with clear cell pathology was present in all patients. The QIAamp DNA Blood Mini Kit (Qiagen) was used to prepare genomic DNA for TCR sequencing. The analyses included just those samples that passed every quality control check. The rearranged segments are TRBV15 and TRBJ2-1, with 15 bases in between that match TRBD2. The sequences come from blood, collected from a patient whose treatment included radiotherapy and nephrectomy. The source of this sequence is a man in his fifties with renal cell carcinoma. Read as DNA, the sequence is TGTGCCACCAGCAGAGGGACTAGCGGGAGGGAGTTCTTC. Protein translation: CATSRGTSGREFF. Beyond the CDR3, the reference TRBV15 and TRBJ2-1 genes provide the residues; the full variable domain reads: DAMVIQNPRYQVTQFGKPVTLSCSQTLNHNVMYWYQQKSSQAPKLLFHYYDKDFNNEADTPDNFQSRRPNTSFCFLDIRSPGLGDTAMYLCATSRGTSGREFFGPGTRLTVL.